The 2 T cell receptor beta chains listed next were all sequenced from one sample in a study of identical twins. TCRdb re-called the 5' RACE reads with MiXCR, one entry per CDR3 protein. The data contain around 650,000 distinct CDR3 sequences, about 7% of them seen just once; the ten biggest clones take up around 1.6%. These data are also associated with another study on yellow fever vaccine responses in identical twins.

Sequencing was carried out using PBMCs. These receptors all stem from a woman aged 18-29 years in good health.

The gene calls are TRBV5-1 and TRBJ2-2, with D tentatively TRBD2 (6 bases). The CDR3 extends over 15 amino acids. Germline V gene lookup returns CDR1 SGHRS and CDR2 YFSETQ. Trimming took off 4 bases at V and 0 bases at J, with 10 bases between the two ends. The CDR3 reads CASSNRDSNTGELFF. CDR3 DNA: TGCGCCAGCAGCAATAGGGACTCGAACACCGGGGAGCTGTTTTTT.

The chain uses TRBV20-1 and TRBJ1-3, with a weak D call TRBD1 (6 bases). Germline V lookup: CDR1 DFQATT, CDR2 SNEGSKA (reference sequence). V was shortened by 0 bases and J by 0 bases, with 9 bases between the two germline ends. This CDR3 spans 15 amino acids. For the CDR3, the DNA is TGCAGTGCTAGAGATGGGGGGCTCTCTGGAAACACCATATATTTT. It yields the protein CSARDGGLSGNTIYF.